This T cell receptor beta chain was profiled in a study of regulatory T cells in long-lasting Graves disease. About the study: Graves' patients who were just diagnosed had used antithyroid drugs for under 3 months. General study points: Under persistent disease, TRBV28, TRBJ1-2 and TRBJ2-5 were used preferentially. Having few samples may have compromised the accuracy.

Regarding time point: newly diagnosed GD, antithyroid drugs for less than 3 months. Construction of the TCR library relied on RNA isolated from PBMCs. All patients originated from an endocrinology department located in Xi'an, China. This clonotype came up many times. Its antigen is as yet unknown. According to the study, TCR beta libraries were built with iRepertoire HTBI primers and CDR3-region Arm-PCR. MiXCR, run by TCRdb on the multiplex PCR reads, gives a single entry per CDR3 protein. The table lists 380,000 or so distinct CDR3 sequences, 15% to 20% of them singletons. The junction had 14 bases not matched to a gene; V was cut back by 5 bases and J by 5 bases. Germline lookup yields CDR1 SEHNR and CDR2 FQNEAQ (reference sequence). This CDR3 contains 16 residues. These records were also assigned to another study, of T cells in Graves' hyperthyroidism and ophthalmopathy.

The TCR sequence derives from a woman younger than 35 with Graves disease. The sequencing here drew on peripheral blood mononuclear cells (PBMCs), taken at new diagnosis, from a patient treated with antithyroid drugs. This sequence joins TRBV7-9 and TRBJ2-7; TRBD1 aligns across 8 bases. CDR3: CASSPGRGQGSNEQYF. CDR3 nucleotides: TGTGCCAGCAGCCCGGGACGAGGACAGGGCAGCAACGAGCAGTACTTC.